Listed below are T cell receptor beta chains from one sample, sequenced in a study of T cells in Graves' hyperthyroidism and ophthalmopathy. TCRdb passed the multiplex PCR reads through MiXCR, listing each CDR3 protein once. Of 280,000 or so distinct CDR3 sequences listed, about 25% are singletons. Material for sequencing was blood. These TCRs come from a man in his forties or fifties with Graves' hyperthyroidism that later progressed to Graves' ophthalmopathy. Each CDR3 is given with its conserved first and last residue.

TRBV6-1	CASRKGRGDYGYTF
TRBV6-1	CASSPNSGVDGYTF
TRBV6-2/TRBV6-3	CASSPAAGGSYEQYF
TRBV12-3/TRBV12-4	CASSLGPSVSYEQYF
TRBV9	CASSPDNSNQPQHF
TRBV7-9	CASSPEGQQETQYF
TRBV6-5	CASTYRDRASNTF
TRBV29-1	CSVEDRTGNEQYF
TRBV6-1	CASSPGRGLNEQYF
TRBV20-1	CSASGTGLSPQHF
TRBV28	CASSPQGGGYGYTF